This T cell receptor beta chain is drawn from a study of T cells in Graves' hyperthyroidism and ophthalmopathy. Study context: Peripheral blood was acquired at first diagnosis, ahead of any therapy whatsoever.

Researchers amplified the TCR beta CDR3 regions from RNA transcripts. The TCR CDR3 was amplified in a first-round RT-PCR using the HTBI primer set. One entry per CDR3 protein, called by TCRdb with MiXCR from the multiplex PCR reads. The sample lists fewer than 350,000 distinct CDR3 sequences, 13% seen once, with roughly 8% in the top ten. Every diagnosis used clinical symptoms, serum thyroxine and TRAb, thyroid ultrasound and orbital computed tomography. Findings of the study overall: Ophthalmopathy prediction by the model preceded onset by a median approximately 5.9 months. Blood shared most expanded thyroid clonotypes above 0.001.

At least ten counts were recorded for this clonotype. Its specificity is unknown. V lost 3 bases to trimming and J lost 8 bases; unmatched junction nucleotides: 7. The V gene's germline CDR1 is KGHSH and CDR2 LQKENI. This CDR3 is built from 15 residues. The clonotype comes from a woman in her twenties or thirties with Graves' hyperthyroidism that later progressed to Graves' ophthalmopathy. The gene calls are TRBV18 and TRBJ2-1; 10 bases fit TRBD2. Sequenced input: blood. CDR3 DNA: TGTGCCAGCTCACCTGGGCTAGCGGGAGTGGATGAGCAGTTCTTC. It is translated as CASSPGLAGVDEQFF.